The next 7 T cell receptor beta chains were all read from a single sample in a study of blood T cell repertoires in COVID-19. The data were produced by immunoSEQ multiplex PCR, yet TCRdb's version contains in-frame clones alone and is incomplete. Here the sample spans 140,000 to 150,000 clones, 85% to 90% being singletons. The sequenced material came from peripheral blood. The source is a man aged 18 to 29 with COVID-19, enrolled during active disease.

There are a few counts of this clone. The chain employs TRBV4-3 and TRBJ2-7; 9 nucleotides align to TRBD2. V lost 1 base and J lost 6; bases outside the gene matches: 7. The CDR3 is 15 amino acids. Germline CDR1 LGHNA, CDR2 YSLEER. The CDR3 spells CASSQAWFSGGEQYF. Written as DNA, the CDR3 is TGCGCCAGCAGCCAAGCCTGGTTTAGCGGGGGCGAGCAGTACTTC.

The J gene is TRBJ1-1, the V gene TRBV6-4, with D perhaps TRBD1 (6 bases). V was cut by 4 bases and J by 1 base, with 10 bases left in between. From germline, CDR1 is MRHNA and CDR2 SNTAGT. The CDR3 is made up of 14 amino acids. This CDR3 reads CASSGDISNTEAFF. CDR3 in DNA: TGTGCCAGCAGTGGGGACATATCGAACACTGAAGCTTTCTTT.

The chain recombines TRBV5-6 with TRBJ2-2, with a tentative D call TRBD1 (6 bases). With 1 base removed from V and 1 base from J, the gap between germline ends came to 14 bases. The CDR3 loop spans 17 amino acids. Germline values: CDR1 SGHDT, CDR2 YYEEEE. As DNA, the CDR3 is TGTGCCAGCAGCTTGCCGACAGGTCCCGAGAACACCGGGGAGCTGTTTTTT. It translates to CASSLPTGPENTGELFF. Filled out from reference TRBV5-6 and TRBJ2-2, the complete variable domain reads DAGVTQSPTHLIKTRGQQVTLRCSPKSGHDTVSWYQQALGQGPQFIFQYYEEEERQRGNFPDRFSGHQFPNYSSELNVNALLLGDSALYLCASSLPTGPENTGELFFGEGSRLTVL.

J is TRBJ2-3 and V is TRBV28, with TRBD1 matching over 7 bases. Germline assignment: CDR1 MDHEN and CDR2 SYDVKM. The CDR3 contains 18 residues. V lost 3 bases to trimming and J lost 2 bases; unmatched junction nucleotides: 14. CDR3 residues: CASSFNPRQGLDTDTQYF. The CDR3 nucleotides read TGTGCCAGCAGTTTTAACCCCCGACAGGGTTTGGACACAGATACGCAGTATTTT.

The gene calls are TRBV24-1 and TRBJ2-1; perhaps TRBD2 as D (6 bases). This CDR3 is built from 14 residues. V lost 2 bases to trimming and J lost 8 bases, with 12 bases between them. Per germline, CDR1 KGHDR and CDR2 SFDVKD. The DNA for the CDR3 is TGTGCCACCAGTGATTCTCCAGGAGGGGATGAGCAGTTCTTC. Translating it yields CATSDSPGGDEQFF.

This chain joins TRBV13 and TRBJ2-5; perhaps TRBD2 as D (5 bases). V dropped 3 bases and J dropped 3 bases, with 14 bases sitting between them. This CDR3 region has 15 residues. CDR1 and CDR2 from the germline V gene are PRHDT and FYEKMQ (reference sequence). CDR3 sequence (DNA): TGTGCCAGCAGCTTGGGTAGAGGGCGTGAAGAGACCCAGTACTTC. As protein: CASSLGRGREETQYF.

This clone was found once. This chain uses TRBV9 with TRBJ2-3; a possible D gene is TRBD1 (5 bases). Trimming removed 0 bases at V and 4 bases at J, with 9 bases between. Germline-derived CDR1 and CDR2 are SGDLS and YYNGEE. The CDR3 spans 14 residues. The CDR3 bases are TGTGCCAGCAGCGTAGCGGTAGGGGCAGATACGCAGTATTTT. This codes for CASSVAVGADTQYF.